Each of the 14 T cell receptor beta chains below was sequenced from the same sample in a study of T cell repertoires in cytomegalovirus infection. From the reads, TCRdb called clonotypes with MiXCR, one entry per CDR3 protein. The sample yields around 360,000 distinct CDR3 sequences, nearly 35% seen once. These TCRs are of unknown antigen specificity. Sequenced here: cultured PBMCs, sampled from culture after CMV antigen stimulation. Receptors originate from a human donor in good health (CMV status not recorded). Some clones in this sample may be carry-over from other donors' samples.

The chain couples TRBV2 to TRBJ1-2; 9 bases fit TRBD1. The germline CDR1 and CDR2 sequences are SNHLY and FYNNEI. The ends lost 3 bases at V and 4 bases at J; junction bases unmatched: 6. CDR3 length equals 15 residues. CDR3 in DNA: TGTGCCAGCAGTGACCCGGGACAGGGCCCCTATGGCTACACCTTC. Protein: CASSDPGQGPYGYTF.

This clonotype was observed a handful of times. The chain combines TRBV6-1 with TRBJ1-2; TRBD1 matches 7 bases. This CDR3 spans 16 amino acids. In germline, CDR1 is MNHNS, CDR2 SASEGT. With 1 base clipped from V and 1 base from J, the junction kept 6 bases outside the gene matches. The CDR3 spells CASSEVLDRNNYGYTF. Written as DNA, the CDR3 is TGTGCCAGCAGTGAAGTGTTGGACAGGAATAACTATGGCTACACCTTC.

CDR3 sequence (DNA): TGTGCCAGCAGCCCCATCAGGGGGCTCTCGCAAGAGACCCAGTACTTC. Translating it yields CASSPIRGLSQETQYF. V is TRBV7-4 and J is TRBJ2-5; 8 nucleotides match TRBD1. Germline-derived CDR1 and CDR2 are SGHVT and SQSDAQ. Trimming took 5 bases from V and 2 from J; bases not matched to a gene: 10. The CDR3 contains 16 residues.

V is TRBV6-6 and J is TRBJ2-2; TRBD2 aligns across 10 bases. Germline loops: CDR1 MNHNY, CDR2 SVGAGI (reference sequence). This CDR3 is built from 17 residues. The J segment lost 5 bases and the V segment lost 8 bases, leaving 14 bases of the junction unmatched. CDR3 in DNA: TGTGCCAGCCACAAAGTTATAGCGGGAGGTGGAACCGGGGAGCTGTTTTTT. Translated: CASHKVIAGGGTGELFF.

This clonotype was picked up a small number of times. The chain uses TRBV27 and TRBJ2-7, with 7 bases lining up with TRBD2. Trimming removed 6 bases from V and 2 bases from J; junction bases left unmatched: 4. Germline V CDR1 and CDR2: MNHEY, SMNVEV (reference sequence). This CDR3 spans 13 amino acids. For the CDR3, the DNA is TGTGCCAGCAGGGCCCTAGCGGCCTACGAGCAGTACGTC. This translates into CASRALAAYEQYV.

The chain is built from TRBV2 and TRBJ1-2; D unclear. This CDR3 contains 14 residues. CDR1 and CDR2 from the germline V gene are SNHLY and FYNNEI. The V end lost 0 bases, the J end lost 4 bases, and 9 bases lay between the germline ends. CDR3 sequence reads: CASSEARVSYGYTF. The CDR3 DNA follows: TGTGCCAGCAGTGAAGCGCGTGTCAGCTATGGCTACACCTTC.

The V and J genes are TRBV28 and TRBJ2-7; perhaps TRBD2 as D (6 bases). The CDR3 is made up of 15 amino acids. Germline loops: CDR1 MDHEN, CDR2 SYDVKM. Trimming cost V 7 bases and J 6 bases, with 22 bases left between them. The CDR3 DNA reads TGTGCCAGCACCTCTGGGGCGGGGCTATTTGGCGAGCAGTACTTC. It codes for CASTSGAGLFGEQYF.

This rearrangement joins TRBV6-4 to TRBJ2-7; 10 bases match TRBD2. Trimming removed 5 bases from V and 3 bases from J; junction bases left unmatched: 19. This CDR3 is built from 19 residues. CDR1 and CDR2 (germline): MRHNA, SNTAGT. CDR3 amino acids: CASSTWTGFGLAANYEQYF. CDR3 nucleotides: TGTGCCAGCAGTACGTGGACAGGATTCGGACTAGCGGCCAACTACGAGCAGTACTTC.

In this sample, this clonotype turned up once. V and J are TRBV20-1 and TRBJ2-5; D gene ambiguous. CDR3 size: 13 residues. Per germline, CDR1 DFQATT and CDR2 SNEGSKA (reference sequence). V was trimmed by 5 bases and J by 4 bases, leaving 14 bases between them. Here the CDR3 DNA reads TGCAGTGCTCCCGAACAACCTTCAGAGACCCAGTACTTC. Translating gives CSAPEQPSETQYF.

The chain is built from TRBV7-2 and TRBJ2-3; perhaps D is TRBD1 or TRBD2 (5 bases each). Trimming left V 1 base short and J 4 bases short, with 12 bases between. CDR1 is SGHTA and CDR2 is FQGNSA in the germline V gene. CDR3 length: 15 residues. The DNA for the CDR3 is TGTGCCAGCAGCTTAGAGGGGCGGGTATCAGATACGCAGTATTTT. Translation gives CASSLEGRVSDTQYF.

The table lists this clonotype with many counts. The genes are TRBV20-1 and TRBJ2-5, with a tentative D call TRBD1 (6 bases). V shed 6 bases and J shed 0 bases, with 11 bases lying between them. This CDR3 region has 13 residues. The germline gives CDR1 DFQATT, CDR2 SNEGSKA (reference sequence). The DNA of the CDR3 is TGCAGTGCGGAAAGGACAGACCAAGAGACCCAGTACTTC. Its protein product is CSAERTDQETQYF.

This sequence joins TRBV19 and TRBJ2-2; 8 bases map to TRBD2. This CDR3 contains 16 residues. The V segment lost 3 bases and the J segment 4 bases; nucleotides outside the gene matches: 7. Germline CDR1 and CDR2: LNHDA and SQIVND (reference sequence). The CDR3 DNA sequence: TGTGCCAGTAGTATCCTTAGCGGGACCGGCACCGGGGAGCTGTTTTTT. Amino acids: CASSILSGTGTGELFF.

In this sample, this clonotype turned up many times. The J gene is TRBJ2-3, the V gene TRBV7-8; unclear D gene. Trimming took 2 bases from V and 2 from J, leaving 11 bases between them. Per the germline V gene, CDR1 is SGHVS and CDR2 is FQNEAQ. This CDR3 spans 15 amino acids. The CDR3 sequence is CASSLLKGDTDTQYF. For the CDR3, the DNA is TGTGCCAGCAGCTTATTAAAAGGAGACACAGATACGCAGTATTTT.

V and J are TRBV4-1 and TRBJ2-7, with 9 bases identical to TRBD2. This CDR3 has 16 residues. Germline V gene lookup returns CDR1 MGHRA and CDR2 YSYEKL. Trimming cost V 2 bases and J 1 base; bases outside gene matches: 6. CDR3 loop: CASSQIGLAFSYEQYF. The CDR3 coding sequence is TGCGCCAGCAGCCAAATCGGACTAGCGTTTTCCTACGAGCAGTACTTC.